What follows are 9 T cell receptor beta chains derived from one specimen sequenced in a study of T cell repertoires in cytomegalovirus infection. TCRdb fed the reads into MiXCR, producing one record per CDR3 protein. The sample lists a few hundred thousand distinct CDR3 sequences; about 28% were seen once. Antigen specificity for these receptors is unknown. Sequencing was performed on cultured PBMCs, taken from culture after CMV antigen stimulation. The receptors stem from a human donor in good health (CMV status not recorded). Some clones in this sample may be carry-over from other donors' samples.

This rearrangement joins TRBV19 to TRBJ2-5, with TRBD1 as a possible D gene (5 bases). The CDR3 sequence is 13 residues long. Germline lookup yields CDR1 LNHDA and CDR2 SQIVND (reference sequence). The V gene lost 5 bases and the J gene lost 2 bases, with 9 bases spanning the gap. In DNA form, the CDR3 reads TGTGCCAGTAGTTCCCAGGGACAAGAGACCCAGTACTTC. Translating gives CASSSQGQETQYF.

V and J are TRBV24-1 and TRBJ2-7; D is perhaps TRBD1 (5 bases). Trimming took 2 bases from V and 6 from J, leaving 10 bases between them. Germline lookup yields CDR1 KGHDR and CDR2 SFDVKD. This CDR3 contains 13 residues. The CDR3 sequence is CATSDSVRGEQYF. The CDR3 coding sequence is TGTGCCACCAGTGATTCTGTAAGGGGCGAGCAGTACTTC.

The CDR3 region has the DNA TGTGCCAGCAGGGGGACAAATAATAATTCACCCCTCCACTTT. This sequence encodes CASRGTNNNSPLHF. The chain combines TRBV5-4 with TRBJ1-6; D possibly corresponds to TRBD1 (6 bases). Germline CDR1 reads SGHNT; CDR2 reads YYREEE (reference sequence). The CDR3 sequence is 14 residues long. V lost 5 bases and J lost 5, with 11 bases in between.

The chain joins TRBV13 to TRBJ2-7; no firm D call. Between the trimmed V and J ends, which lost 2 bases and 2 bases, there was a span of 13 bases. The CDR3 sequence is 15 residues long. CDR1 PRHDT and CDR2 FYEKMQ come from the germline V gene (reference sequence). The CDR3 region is CASSLRSARAYEQYF. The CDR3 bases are TGTGCCAGCAGCTTACGTTCGGCCAGAGCCTACGAGCAGTACTTC.

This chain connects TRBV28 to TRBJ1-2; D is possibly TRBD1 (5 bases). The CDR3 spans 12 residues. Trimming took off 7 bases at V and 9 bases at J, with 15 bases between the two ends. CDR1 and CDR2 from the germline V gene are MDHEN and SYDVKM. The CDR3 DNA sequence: TGTGCCAGCACAGGGATCCTCCGAAGCTACACCTTC. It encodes CASTGILRSYTF.

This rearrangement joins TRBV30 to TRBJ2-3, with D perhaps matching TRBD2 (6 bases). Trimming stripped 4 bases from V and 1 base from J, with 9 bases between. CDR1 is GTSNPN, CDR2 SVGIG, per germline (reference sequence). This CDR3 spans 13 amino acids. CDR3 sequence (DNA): TGTGCCTGGAACGGGGGAGGCACAGATACGCAGTATTTT. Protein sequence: CAWNGGGTDTQYF.

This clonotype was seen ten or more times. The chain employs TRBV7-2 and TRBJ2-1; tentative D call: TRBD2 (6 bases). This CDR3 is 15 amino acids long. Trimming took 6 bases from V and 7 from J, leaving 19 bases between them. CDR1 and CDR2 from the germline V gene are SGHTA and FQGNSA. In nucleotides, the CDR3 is TGTGCCAGCAGTTCGGACTACCTCGGAGGGAATGAGCAGTTCTTC. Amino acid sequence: CASSSDYLGGNEQFF.

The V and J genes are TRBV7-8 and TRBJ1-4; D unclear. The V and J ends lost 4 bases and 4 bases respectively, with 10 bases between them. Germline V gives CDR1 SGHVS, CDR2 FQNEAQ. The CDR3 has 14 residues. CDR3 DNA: TGTGCCAGCAGCTCCCGGGCCGATAATGAAAAACTGTTTTTT. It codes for CASSSRADNEKLFF.

This CDR3 is CASRGQGFNKGSNTEAFF. The DNA of the CDR3 is TGTGCCAGCAGAGGACAGGGGTTCAACAAAGGCTCTAACACTGAAGCTTTCTTT. This rearrangement joins TRBV2 to TRBJ1-1; 9 bases agree with TRBD1. CDR3 length: 18 amino acids. The ends lost 6 bases at V and 2 bases at J; junction bases unmatched: 16. The germline V gene encodes CDR1 SNHLY and CDR2 FYNNEI.